The 10 T cell receptor beta chains reported below all come from one sample, sequenced in a study of blood T cell repertoires in COVID-19. Profiled with immunoSEQ multiplex PCR; TCRdb holds only in-frame clones, not every one. Of around 200,000 clones listed, approximately 91% were seen once; the top ten hold roughly 6.7%. The sample taken for sequencing was peripheral blood. Receptors were obtained from a middle-aged man with acute or convalescent COVID-19.

The CDR3 loop reads CASSRTLAGDRGHTEAFF. As DNA, the CDR3 is TGTGCCAGCAGCCGCACCCTCGCCGGGGACAGGGGGCACACTGAAGCTTTCTTT. The chain joins TRBV7-9 to TRBJ1-1, with 12 bases aligning to TRBD1. The CDR3 length is 18 residues. Germline CDR1 is SEHNR and CDR2 is FQNEAQ (reference sequence). J gave up 3 bases and V 5 bases, and 13 bases lay outside the gene matches.

CDR3 sequence: CASKRTSTDTQYF. The CDR3 region has the DNA TGTGCCAGCAAACGGACAAGCACAGATACGCAGTATTTT. The chain carries TRBV28 and TRBJ2-3; D is possibly TRBD1 (5 bases). The germline V gene encodes CDR1 MDHEN and CDR2 SYDVKM. The length of the CDR3 is 13 residues. Between the trimmed V and J ends, which lost 7 bases and 0 bases, there was a span of 8 bases.

This chain connects TRBV18 to TRBJ1-2, with D tentatively TRBD1 (5 bases). This CDR3 has 15 amino acids. Germline V lookup: CDR1 KGHSH, CDR2 LQKENI. V lost 2 bases and J lost 4, with 14 bases in between. CDR3 residues: CASSPSTDSLYGYTF. CDR3 nucleotide sequence: TGTGCCAGCTCACCATCGACAGACTCTCTCTATGGCTACACCTTC. The full variable domain, completed using reference TRBV18 and TRBJ1-2, is NAGVMQNPRHLVRRRGQEARLRCSPMKGHSHVYWYRQLPEEGLKFMVYLQKENIIDESGMPKERFSAEFPKEGPSILRIQQVVRGDSAAYFCASSPSTDSLYGYTFGSGTRLTVV.

The chain recombines TRBV21-1 with TRBJ2-1; TRBD1, the D gene given by the table, was not confirmed from the DNA. TRBV21-1 is described as a pseudogene. The CDR3 spans 13 residues. The CDR3 sequence is CATKGDCWNEQFF. The CDR3 DNA reads as TGTGCCACCAAAGGGGATTGTTGGAATGAGCAGTTCTTC.

Only one count was recorded for this clone. The rearrangement joins TRBV19 to TRBJ1-6; tentatively, D is TRBD1 (6 bases). V lost 4 bases and J lost 1, with 11 bases in between. Germline CDR1 and CDR2: LNHDA and SQIVND (reference sequence). The CDR3 length is 16 residues. The CDR3 here is CASSTRQASYNSPLHF. Here the CDR3 DNA reads TGTGCCAGTAGTACCCGACAGGCGTCCTATAATTCACCCCTCCACTTT.

The chain couples TRBV5-5 to TRBJ1-1; the match to TRBD1 covers 9 bases. The V and J ends lost 3 bases and 7 bases, in that order; junction bases with no gene match: 4. Germline lookup yields CDR1 SGHKS and CDR2 YYEKEE (reference sequence). This CDR3 is built from 13 residues. The CDR3 loop is CASSWTGVGEAFF. The CDR3 nucleotides are TGTGCCAGCAGCTGGACAGGGGTGGGTGAAGCTTTCTTT. Filled out from reference TRBV5-5 and TRBJ1-1, the complete variable domain reads DAGVTQSPTHLIKTRGQQVTLRCSPISGHKSVSWYQQVLGQGPQFIFQYYEKEERGRGNFPDRFSARQFPNYSSELNVNALLLGDSALYLCASSWTGVGEAFFGQGTRLTVV.

The rearrangement joins TRBV15 to TRBJ2-1, with 9 bases fitting TRBD2. The germline CDR1 and CDR2 sequences are LNHNV and YYDKDF (reference sequence). The CDR3 is 16 amino acids. Losses at the gene ends were 3 bases for V and 4 bases for J; bases not matched to a gene: 7. The CDR3 nucleotides read TGTGCCACCAGCAGCTCGCGGGGGGGCCCTTACAATGAGCAGTTCTTC. Residues: CATSSSRGGPYNEQFF.

The chain recombines TRBV9 with TRBJ2-2, with D possibly matching TRBD2 (5 bases). Germline CDR1 reads SGDLS; CDR2 reads YYNGEE. Trimming took off 4 bases at V and 1 base at J, with 14 bases between the two ends. The CDR3 covers 16 residues. CDR3 sequence reads: CASSRARAMNTGELFF. In DNA form, the CDR3 reads TGTGCCAGCAGCCGAGCGAGGGCCATGAACACCGGGGAGCTGTTTTTT.

The rearrangement links TRBV12-3 or TRBV12-4 to TRBJ1-3, with 8 bases fitting TRBD1. This CDR3 is built from 12 residues. After removal of 10 bases from V and 4 bases from J, the junction contained 3 bases not matched to a gene. The CDR3, as DNA: TGTGCCACAGACAGGGGCGGAAACACCATATATTTT. Encoded protein: CATDRGGNTIYF.

The gene calls are TRBV6-5 and TRBJ2-7, with 8 bases lining up with TRBD1. The CDR3 runs 16 residues. The germline gives CDR1 MNHEY, CDR2 SVGAGI. Losses at the gene ends were 0 bases for V and 4 bases for J; bases not matched to a gene: 8. CDR3 region: CASSYSAGGAYYEQYF. For the CDR3, the DNA is TGTGCCAGCAGTTACTCGGCAGGGGGCGCCTATTACGAGCAGTACTTC.